This T cell receptor (beta chain) was documented in a study of radiation and T cells in renal cell carcinoma. Profiling relied on immunoSEQ multiplex PCR, and the TCRdb table lists in-frame clones only, not all of them. Of about 130,000 clones listed, about 88% are singletons. As to time point: baseline pretreatment blood. Described treatment: 15 Gy SBRT to primary tumor, nephrectomy 4 weeks later. This material consisted of blood, taken from a patient whose treatment included radiotherapy and nephrectomy. The origin of this receptor is a woman between 45 and 65 years old with renal cell carcinoma.

The CDR3 spells CASSLYGGGSNEQFF. CDR3 in DNA: TGTGCCAGCAGCCTTTACGGGGGCGGAAGCAATGAGCAGTTCTTC. The chain combines TRBV4-2 with TRBJ2-1; either TRBD1 or TRBD2 may fit D (6 bases each). Deletions cut 4 bases from V and 6 bases from J, with 16 bases between. CDR1 and CDR2 from the germline V gene are LGHNA and YNFKEQ. The length of the CDR3 is 15 residues.